Following are 30 T cell receptor beta chains from one sample sequenced in a study of blood T cells in healthy people across ages. Using a J-beta primer mix together with a sample-barcoded 5' primer, a second PCR was run for roughly 7 to 12 cycles. TCRdb analysed the 5' RACE reads with MiXCR anew, one entry per CDR3 protein. This table has about 1,500,000 distinct CDR3 sequences, about 30% appearing once. The sequencing sample was made of blood. These receptors originate from a woman under 40 in good health.

This clonotype was observed many times. The chain is built from TRBV29-1 and TRBJ2-7, with D tentatively TRBD1 (5 bases). The CDR3 sequence is 14 residues long. In germline, CDR1 is SQVTM, CDR2 ANQGSEA. V was clipped by 3 bases and J by 1 base, with 13 bases between them. The chain's CDR3 is CSVEKGRQSYEQYF. The CDR3 DNA follows: TGCAGCGTTGAGAAGGGGCGCCAGTCCTACGAGCAGTACTTC.

This clonotype was counted a few times. V and J are TRBV6-6 and TRBJ2-1; 8 bases map to TRBD1. This CDR3 region has 17 residues. Germline CDR1 MNHNY, CDR2 SVGAGI (reference sequence). V dropped 2 bases and J dropped 8; count of bases not matched to a gene: 14. Here the CDR3 reads CASSYARQGALRDEQFF. The CDR3 DNA sequence: TGTGCCAGCAGTTACGCCCGTCAGGGGGCGCTTAGAGATGAGCAGTTCTTC.

This clonotype was seen a single time. The chain links TRBV12-3 or TRBV12-4 to TRBJ2-2; no clear D gene. The ends were cut back, 5 bases at V and 11 bases at J, with 9 bases in the middle. This CDR3 is 11 amino acids long. Here the CDR3 reads CASSLDLELFF. CDR3 nucleotides: TGTGCCAGCAGTCTGGACCTCGAGCTGTTTTTT.

This clonotype was observed a few times. The chain uses TRBV5-1 and TRBJ1-1, with D hard to call. Per germline, CDR1 SGHRS and CDR2 YFSETQ. V shed 0 bases and J shed 6 bases, with 6 bases lying between them. CDR3 length equals 12 residues. CDR3 loop: CASSLEPPEAFF. CDR3 nucleotide sequence: TGCGCCAGCAGCTTGGAACCCCCTGAAGCTTTCTTT.

V gene TRBV27 combines with J gene TRBJ2-2, with D tentatively TRBD2 (5 bases). Germline values: CDR1 MNHEY, CDR2 SMNVEV (reference sequence). V lost 7 bases, J lost 7 bases, and 16 bases lay in between. This CDR3 has 14 amino acids. The CDR3 loop is CASTQSRGGGELFF. The DNA of the CDR3 is TGTGCCAGCACCCAATCCCGGGGTGGCGGGGAGCTGTTTTTT.

This sequence joins TRBV12-3 or TRBV12-4 and TRBJ1-3; D remains ambiguous. V was cut by 8 bases and J by 4 bases, with 15 bases left in between. The CDR3 is made up of 14 amino acids. For the CDR3, the DNA is TGTGCCAGCCGTCCTGACACCCGAGGAAACACCATATATTTT. The encoded protein is CASRPDTRGNTIYF.

V gene TRBV2 combines with J gene TRBJ2-4; D not resolved. The J call may not be correct, given that the DNA end is closer to TRBJ2-5. Germline assignment: CDR1 SNHLY and CDR2 FYNNEI. The CDR3 is 14 residues long. The chain's CDR3 is CASRARLRKETQYF. The CDR3 bases are TGTGCCAGCAGGGCACGACTGCGCAAAGAGACCCAGTACTTC.

The chain uses TRBV10-3 and TRBJ2-7; D is perhaps TRBD1 (5 bases). Germline loops: CDR1 ENHRY, CDR2 SYGVKD. The CDR3 is 15 residues long. V lost 8 bases to trimming and J lost 1 base, with 18 bases between them. The DNA of the CDR3 is TGTGCCATCGGGGCAGGGCAGAGCGCTTCCTACGAGCAGTACTTC. Translation gives CAIGAGQSASYEQYF.

Points on this clonotype: This could be a read error, since a much larger clone is one nucleotide away. The V and J genes are TRBV6-6 and TRBJ2-7; TRBD1 agrees at 9 bases. Germline V CDR1 and CDR2: MNHNY, SVGAGI (reference sequence). V was pared by 2 bases and J by 5 bases, with 7 bases of the junction left unmatched. This CDR3 has 15 amino acids. Here the CDR3 DNA reads TGTGCCAGCAGTTACGAGACAGGGGGGATCCACGAGCAGTACTTC. This gives the protein CASSYETGGIHEQYF.

This clonotype showed up just a few times. The J gene is TRBJ1-1, the V gene TRBV29-1; 8 bases are shared with TRBD1. Germline V CDR1 and CDR2: SQVTM, ANQGSEA. V lost 4 bases and J lost 7; bases outside the gene matches: 8. The CDR3 loop spans 13 amino acids. The CDR3 reads CSVGVGTGNEAFF. Here the CDR3 DNA reads TGCAGCGTTGGGGTCGGGACAGGTAATGAAGCTTTCTTT.

The table lists this clonotype with a few counts. The J gene is TRBJ1-4, the V gene TRBV5-1; D is perhaps TRBD1 (6 bases). Trimming stripped 9 bases from V and 0 bases from J, with 12 bases between. Germline V gene lookup returns CDR1 SGHRS and CDR2 YFSETQ. CDR3 size: 14 residues. Written as DNA, the CDR3 is TGCGCCACCTCAGAGGGGGCAACTAATGAAAAACTGTTTTTT. Translation gives CATSEGATNEKLFF.

This clonotype came up a few times. The J gene is TRBJ2-5, the V gene TRBV20-1; 8 nucleotides agree with TRBD1. The CDR3 has 15 residues. Per the germline V gene, CDR1 is DFQATT and CDR2 is SNEGSKA (reference sequence). V lost 0 bases and J lost 4; bases outside the gene matches: 7. The CDR3 loop is CSARDRGQARETQYF. The DNA of the CDR3 is TGCAGTGCTAGAGATCGGGGACAGGCTCGAGAGACCCAGTACTTC.

This chain links TRBV12-3 or TRBV12-4 with TRBJ1-3; no clear D. The CDR3 extends over 14 amino acids. V lost 3 bases and J 3 bases, leaving 9 bases between the germline ends. CDR3 residues: CASSLAGGGNTIYF. CDR3 DNA sequence: TGTGCCAGCAGTTTGGCAGGCGGTGGAAACACCATATATTTT.

V gene TRBV2 combines with J gene TRBJ2-5, with 10 bases matching TRBD1. Germline V gives CDR1 SNHLY, CDR2 FYNNEI. The CDR3 runs to 16 residues. With 3 bases clipped from V and 5 bases from J, the junction kept 9 bases outside the gene matches. The CDR3 region has the DNA TGTGCCAGCAGTGAGCAGTCGGGACAGGGGCGGGAGACCCAGTACTTC. Translation gives CASSEQSGQGRETQYF.

There are a few counts of this clonotype. The rearrangement links TRBV18 to TRBJ2-5, with a tentative D call TRBD2 (5 bases). Germline CDR1 KGHSH, CDR2 LQKENI. This CDR3 region has 15 residues. Trimming stripped 0 bases from V and 1 base from J, with 9 bases between. The CDR3 spells CASSPPEELQETQYF. CDR3 coding DNA: TGTGCCAGCTCACCACCGGAGGAGCTCCAAGAGACCCAGTACTTC.

This chain links TRBV12-3 or TRBV12-4 with TRBJ1-2; D is perhaps TRBD1 (5 bases). CDR3 size: 13 residues. Trimming pared 7 bases from V and 3 bases from J, leaving 12 bases between. This CDR3 is CASTPGTDYGYTF. The CDR3 DNA reads as TGTGCCAGCACCCCCGGGACGGACTATGGCTACACCTTC.

This clonotype has a handful of counts. V is TRBV5-1 and J is TRBJ2-1; D call uncertain. V was shortened by 1 base and J by 6 bases, with 11 bases between the two germline ends. From germline, CDR1 is SGHRS and CDR2 YFSETQ. The CDR3 length is 14 residues. The CDR3 sequence: CASSLSSSGNEQFF. In nucleotides, the CDR3 is TGCGCCAGCAGCTTGTCGTCCTCCGGCAATGAGCAGTTCTTC.

V gene TRBV20-1 combines with J gene TRBJ1-2; 8 nucleotides agree with TRBD1. Germline CDR1 DFQATT, CDR2 SNEGSKA (reference sequence). Trimming at V came to 7 bases and at J to 7 bases, leaving 8 bases not matched to a gene. This CDR3 comprises 12 residues. CDR3 DNA sequence: TGCAGTGTCCGCAGGACAGGGTCTGGCTACACCTTC. The encoded protein is CSVRRTGSGYTF.

This clonotype came up a few times. The gene calls are TRBV20-1 and TRBJ2-3; TRBD2 matches at 7 bases. The ends lost 4 bases at V and 2 bases at J; junction bases unmatched: 12. Germline CDR1 DFQATT, CDR2 SNEGSKA (reference sequence). The length of the CDR3 is 16 residues. Here the CDR3 reads CSAIPSGKSPTDTQYF. The CDR3 bases are TGCAGTGCTATCCCTAGCGGAAAATCGCCCACAGATACGCAGTATTTT.

This clonotype occurred a few times. This chain joins TRBV5-1 and TRBJ2-5, with D tentatively TRBD1 (6 bases). The DNA matches TRBJ2-7 better at its end, which makes the J call doubtful. The length of the CDR3 is 14 residues. Germline CDR1 and CDR2: SGHRS and YFSETQ. CDR3 bases: TGCGCCAGCAGCCTTCGTGGGGGCTGGGACGAGCAGTACTTC. As protein: CASSLRGGWDEQYF.

At least ten counts were recorded for this clonotype. This chain uses TRBV10-3 with TRBJ2-3; D is unresolved. With 7 bases removed from V and 2 bases from J, the gap between germline ends came to 13 bases. Germline V lookup: CDR1 ENHRY, CDR2 SYGVKD. This CDR3 is built from 14 residues. Here the CDR3 reads CAIMGAQPTDTQYF. DNA for the CDR3: TGTGCCATCATGGGCGCACAACCCACAGATACGCAGTATTTT.

This clonotype turned up a few times. One end of the junction varies from germline; a read error may be responsible. This sequence joins TRBV20-1 and TRBJ2-3; the D gene is possibly TRBD2 (6 bases). This CDR3 region has 14 residues. From germline, CDR1 is DFQATT and CDR2 SNEGSKA (reference sequence). CDR3 bases: TGCAATGCTAGAGTTCCGGGAGTGGCAGATACGCAGTATTTT. It codes for CNARVPGVADTQYF.

V and J are TRBV15 and TRBJ2-7; D is perhaps TRBD1 (6 bases). The CDR3 length is 13 residues. V was trimmed by 5 bases and J by 2 bases, leaving 10 bases between them. Germline V CDR1 and CDR2: LNHNV, YYDKDF (reference sequence). CDR3 region: CATSGAGAYEQYF. CDR3 nucleotide sequence: TGTGCCACCAGCGGAGCAGGGGCCTACGAGCAGTACTTC.

The chain joins TRBV5-1 to TRBJ1-1; D call uncertain. V was cut by 4 bases and J by 5 bases, with 18 bases left in between. Germline values: CDR1 SGHRS, CDR2 YFSETQ. The CDR3 totals 15 residues. CDR3 sequence reads: CASSQQVSRGTEAFF. The CDR3 DNA reads TGCGCCAGCAGCCAGCAGGTTTCCCGGGGAACTGAAGCTTTCTTT.

This clonotype was recorded at least ten times. The junction differs from germline at one of its ends, possibly a read error. V gene TRBV12-3 or TRBV12-4 combines with J gene TRBJ2-3; no clear D. This CDR3 contains 12 residues. This chain's CDR3 is CASSLPRDTQYF. CDR3 coding DNA: TGCGCCAGCAGCCTCCCCCGAGATACGCAGTATTTT.

The chain employs TRBV20-1 and TRBJ1-5; possibly TRBD1 for D (5 bases). The CDR3 contains 16 residues. The V gene's germline CDR1 is DFQATT and CDR2 SNEGSKA (reference sequence). The V end was cut by 0 bases, the J end by 3 bases, with 15 bases between. The CDR3 region has the DNA TGCAGTGCTAGAGAGGTAGCAGGGTACGACAATCAGCCCCAGCATTTT. It yields the protein CSAREVAGYDNQPQHF.

This clonotype has at least ten counts. The chain recombines TRBV6-6 with TRBJ2-1, with TRBD1 identical over 7 bases. Germline CDR1 reads MNHNY; CDR2 reads SVGAGI (reference sequence). J lost 4 bases, V lost 4 bases, and 7 bases had no gene match. The CDR3 extends over 15 amino acids. CDR3 in amino acids: CASSSGQDPYNEQFF. The CDR3 nucleotides read TGTGCCAGCAGTTCCGGACAGGACCCATACAATGAGCAGTTCTTC.

The chain links TRBV4-3 to TRBJ2-1, with 11 bases lining up with TRBD2. The junction had 2 bases not matched to a gene; V was cut back by 3 bases and J by 4 bases. CDR1 LGHNA and CDR2 YSLEER come from the germline V gene. The CDR3 runs 15 residues. CDR3 protein: CASSQSSGGYNEQFF. The CDR3 nucleotides read TGCGCCAGCAGCCAGTCTAGCGGGGGGTACAATGAGCAGTTCTTC.

This clonotype was seen only a few times. J is TRBJ1-2 and V is TRBV30; tentatively, D is TRBD1 (5 bases). The CDR3 spans 16 residues. Germline V gene lookup returns CDR1 GTSNPN and CDR2 SVGIG (reference sequence). Trimming stripped 2 bases from V and 4 bases from J, with 20 bases between. CDR3 protein: CAWSTRKAGKGYGYTF. The DNA of the CDR3 is TGTGCCTGGAGTACACGCAAGGCAGGGAAAGGCTATGGCTACACCTTC. Full variable domain (remainder filled in from reference TRBV30 and TRBJ1-2): SQTIHQWPATLVQPVGSPLSLECTVEGTSNPNLYWYRQAAGRGLQLLFYSVGIGQISSEVPQNLSASRPQDRQFILSSKKLLLSDSGFYLCAWSTRKAGKGYGYTFGSGTRLTVV.

CDR3 bases: TGTGCCACAAAAGGGGGAACTAGCGCAGATGTGCAATATTTT. It is translated as CATKGGTSADVQYF. V gene TRBV12-3 or TRBV12-4 combines with J gene TRBJ2-3, with a weak D call TRBD2 (7 bases). The CDR3 contains 14 residues. V was trimmed by 10 bases and J by 15 bases, leaving 29 bases between them.